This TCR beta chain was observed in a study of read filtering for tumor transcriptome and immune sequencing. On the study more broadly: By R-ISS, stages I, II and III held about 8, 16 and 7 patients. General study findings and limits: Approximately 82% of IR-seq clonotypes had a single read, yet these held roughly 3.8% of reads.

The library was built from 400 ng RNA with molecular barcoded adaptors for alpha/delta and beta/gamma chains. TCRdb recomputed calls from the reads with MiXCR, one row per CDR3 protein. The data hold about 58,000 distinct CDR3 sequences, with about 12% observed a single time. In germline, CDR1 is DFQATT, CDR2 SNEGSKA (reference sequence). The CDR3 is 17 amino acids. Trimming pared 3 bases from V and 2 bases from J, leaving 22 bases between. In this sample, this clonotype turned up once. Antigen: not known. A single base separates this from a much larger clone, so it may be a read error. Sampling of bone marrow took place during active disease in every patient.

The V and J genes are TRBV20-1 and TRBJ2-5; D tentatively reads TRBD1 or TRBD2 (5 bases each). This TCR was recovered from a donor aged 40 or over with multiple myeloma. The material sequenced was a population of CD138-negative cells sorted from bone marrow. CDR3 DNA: TGCAGTGCTAGGGGGGTGAGGGCCCCAACCCCACAAGAGACCCAGTACTTC. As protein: CSARGVRAPTPQETQYF.